What follows is one T cell receptor beta chain and its context. Its antigen is currently unknown. Clones were sequenced by immunoSEQ multiplex PCR, and TCRdb holds only the in-frame ones, with some missing. The sample has approximately 85,000 clones, over 80% seen once. CDR1 SEHNR and CDR2 FQNEAQ come from the germline V gene (reference sequence). The CDR3 contains 14 residues. The ends were cut back, 1 base at V and 2 bases at J, with 8 bases in the middle. This sample was taken from a study of graft-versus-host responses after intestinal transplantation. Across the study: Grafts that recipients had were multivisceral, liver-intestinal, or isolated intestinal transplants. Following induction with anti-thymocyte globulin, all recipients were given tacrolimus and steroids for three to four years. Regarding the study as a whole: Peak circulating GvH clone levels were associated with early post-transplant HvG declines.

The V and J genes are TRBV7-9 and TRBJ1-2, with D uncertain. This clonotype was sampled from a human donor who was the organ donor for an intestinal transplant. Sequenced here: unstimulated CD8+ T cells sorted from spleen or lymph node cells, sampled before transplant. CDR3 residues: CASSLDRENYGYTF. As DNA, the CDR3 is TGTGCCAGCAGCTTAGATCGGGAAAACTATGGCTACACCTTC.